In its sample, the clone carrying this T cell receptor (beta chain) was seen a few times. What it binds is unknown. This sample stems from a study of cytomegalovirus exposure and HLA in healthy donors. Study-wide context: Earlier, 150 million to 200 million T cells were analyzed, and fewer than 120 million unique TCR beta sequences were found among them.

Study results and caveats: Among TCR beta chains, those listed as cytomegalovirus-associated numbered under 200.

This donor's CMV serostatus is unrecorded. PCR was performed using 60 Vbeta and 13 Jbeta primers. The repertoire was sequenced with immunoSEQ multiplex PCR; TCRdb's copy has only in-frame clones and lacks some. Here the sample spans some 140,000 clones, roughly 75% being singletons. Trimming cost V 4 bases and J 1 base; bases outside gene matches: 12. The CDR3 sequence is 18 residues long. The germline V gene has CDR1 SGHDT and CDR2 YYEEEE. The J gene is TRBJ2-3, the V gene TRBV5-6, with TRBD2 identical over 10 bases. The origin of this receptor is a man under 40 in good health. Sequenced input: PBMCs. The CDR3 region has the DNA TGTGCCAGCAGCCCGACAGGGCTAGCGGGAGTGGGCACAGATACGCAGTATTTT. This sequence encodes CASSPTGLAGVGTDTQYF.